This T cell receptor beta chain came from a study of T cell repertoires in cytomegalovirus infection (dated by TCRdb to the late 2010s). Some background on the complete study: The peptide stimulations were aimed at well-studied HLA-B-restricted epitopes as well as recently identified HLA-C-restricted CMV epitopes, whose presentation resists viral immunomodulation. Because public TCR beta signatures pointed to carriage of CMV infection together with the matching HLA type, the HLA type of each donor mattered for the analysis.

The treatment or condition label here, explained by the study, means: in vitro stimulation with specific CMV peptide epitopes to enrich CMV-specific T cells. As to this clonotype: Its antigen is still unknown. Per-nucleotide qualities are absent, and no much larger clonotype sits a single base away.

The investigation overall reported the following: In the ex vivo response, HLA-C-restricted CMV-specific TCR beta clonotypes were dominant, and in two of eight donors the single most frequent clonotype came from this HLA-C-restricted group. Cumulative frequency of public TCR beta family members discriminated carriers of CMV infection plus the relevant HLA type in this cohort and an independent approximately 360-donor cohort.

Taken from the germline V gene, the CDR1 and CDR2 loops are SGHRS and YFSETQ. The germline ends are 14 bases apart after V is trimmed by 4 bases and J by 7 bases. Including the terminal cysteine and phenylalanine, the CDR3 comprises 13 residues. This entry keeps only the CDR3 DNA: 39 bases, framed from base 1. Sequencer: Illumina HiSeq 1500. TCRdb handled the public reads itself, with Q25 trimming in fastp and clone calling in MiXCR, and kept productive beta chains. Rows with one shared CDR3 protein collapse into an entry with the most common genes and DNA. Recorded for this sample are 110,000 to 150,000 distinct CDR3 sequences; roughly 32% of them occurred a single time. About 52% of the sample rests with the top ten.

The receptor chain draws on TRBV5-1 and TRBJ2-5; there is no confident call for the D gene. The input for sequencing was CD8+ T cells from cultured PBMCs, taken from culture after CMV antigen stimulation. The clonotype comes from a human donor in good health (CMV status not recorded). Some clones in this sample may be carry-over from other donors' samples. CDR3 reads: CASSPDEGATQYF. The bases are TGCGCCAGCAGCCCGGATGAAGGCGCGACCCAGTACTTC.